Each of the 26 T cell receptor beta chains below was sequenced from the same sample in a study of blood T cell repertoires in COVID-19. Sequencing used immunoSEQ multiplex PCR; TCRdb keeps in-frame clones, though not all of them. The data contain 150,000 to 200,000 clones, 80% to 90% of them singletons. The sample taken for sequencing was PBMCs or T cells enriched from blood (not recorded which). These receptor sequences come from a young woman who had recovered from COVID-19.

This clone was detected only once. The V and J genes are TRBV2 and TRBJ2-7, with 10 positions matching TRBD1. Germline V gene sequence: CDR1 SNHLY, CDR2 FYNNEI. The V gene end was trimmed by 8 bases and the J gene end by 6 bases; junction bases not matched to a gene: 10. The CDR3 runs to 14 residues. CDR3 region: CASAMGQGKGEQYF. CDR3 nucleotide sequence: TGTGCCAGCGCCATGGGACAGGGGAAGGGCGAGCAGTACTTC. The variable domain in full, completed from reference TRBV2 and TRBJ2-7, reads EPEVTQTPSHQVTQMGQEVILRCVPISNHLYFYWYRQILGQKVEFLVSFYNNEISEKSEIFDDQFSVERPDGSNFTLKIRSTKLEDSAMYFCASAMGQGKGEQYFGPGTRLTVT.

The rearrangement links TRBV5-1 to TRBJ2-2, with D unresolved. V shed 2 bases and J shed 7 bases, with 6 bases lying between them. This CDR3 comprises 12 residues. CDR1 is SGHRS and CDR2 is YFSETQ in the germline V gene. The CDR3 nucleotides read TGCGCCAGCAGCTTATCGGGCGGGGAGCTGTTTTTT. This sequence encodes CASSLSGGELFF.

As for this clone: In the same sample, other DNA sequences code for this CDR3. CDR3 DNA: TGTGCCAGCTCACCAGCTAACAATGAGCAGTTCTTC. Translated: CASSPANNEQFF. The chain is built from TRBV18 and TRBJ2-1; D unresolved. Germline CDR1 KGHSH, CDR2 LQKENI. CDR3 size: 12 residues. V was cut by 2 bases and J by 5 bases, with 4 bases left in between.

The CDR3 sequence is CASSYRQGNEKLFF. The CDR3 coding sequence is TGTGCCAGCAGTTACCGGCAGGGGAATGAAAAACTGTTTTTT. J is TRBJ1-4 and V is TRBV6-5; perhaps TRBD1 as D (6 bases). Germline V gene sequence: CDR1 MNHEY, CDR2 SVGAGI. Trimming took off 2 bases at V and 5 bases at J, with 9 bases between the two ends. The CDR3 runs 14 residues.

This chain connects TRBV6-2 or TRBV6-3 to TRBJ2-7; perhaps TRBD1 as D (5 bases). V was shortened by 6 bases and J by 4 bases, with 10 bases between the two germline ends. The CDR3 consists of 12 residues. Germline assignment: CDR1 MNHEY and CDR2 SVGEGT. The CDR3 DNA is TGTGCCAGCAGCCAAGGGGTTTACGAGCAGTACTTC. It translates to CASSQGVYEQYF.

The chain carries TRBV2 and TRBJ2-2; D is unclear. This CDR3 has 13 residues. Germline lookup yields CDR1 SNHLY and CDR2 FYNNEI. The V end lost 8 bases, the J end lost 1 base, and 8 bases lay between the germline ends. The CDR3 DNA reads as TGTGCCAGCGACTCGGAGAACACCGGGGAGCTGTTTTTT. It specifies CASDSENTGELFF.

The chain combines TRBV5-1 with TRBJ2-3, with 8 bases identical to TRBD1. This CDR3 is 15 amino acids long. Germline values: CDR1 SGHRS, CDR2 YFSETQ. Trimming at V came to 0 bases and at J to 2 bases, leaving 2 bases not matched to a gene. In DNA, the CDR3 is TGCGCCAGCAGCTTGGACAGGGGGTACACAGATACGCAGTATTTT. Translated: CASSLDRGYTDTQYF.

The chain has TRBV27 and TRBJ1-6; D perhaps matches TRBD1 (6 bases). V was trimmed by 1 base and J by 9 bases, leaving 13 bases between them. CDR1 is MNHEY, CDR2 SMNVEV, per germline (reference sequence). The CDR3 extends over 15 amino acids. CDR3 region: CASSLYGGGGSPLHF. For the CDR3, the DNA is TGTGCCAGCAGTTTATATGGGGGAGGGGGTTCACCCCTCCACTTT.

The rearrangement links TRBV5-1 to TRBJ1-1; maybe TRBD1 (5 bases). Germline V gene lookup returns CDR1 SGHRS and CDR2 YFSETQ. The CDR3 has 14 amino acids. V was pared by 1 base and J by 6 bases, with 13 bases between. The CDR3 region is CASSLLGGSAEAFF. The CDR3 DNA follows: TGCGCCAGCAGCTTGTTGGGGGGATCCGCTGAAGCTTTCTTT. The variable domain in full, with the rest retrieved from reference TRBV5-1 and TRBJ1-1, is KAGVTQTPRYLIKTRGQQVTLSCSPISGHRSVSWYQQTPGQGLQFLFEYFSETQRNKGNFPGRFSGRQFSNSRSEMNVSTLELGDSALYLCASSLLGGSAEAFFGQGTRLTVV.

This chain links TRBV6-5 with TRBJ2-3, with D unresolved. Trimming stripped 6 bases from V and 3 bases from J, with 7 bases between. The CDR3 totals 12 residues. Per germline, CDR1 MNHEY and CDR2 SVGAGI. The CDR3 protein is CASRSPTDTQYF. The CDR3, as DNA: TGTGCCAGCAGATCCCCTACAGATACGCAGTATTTT.

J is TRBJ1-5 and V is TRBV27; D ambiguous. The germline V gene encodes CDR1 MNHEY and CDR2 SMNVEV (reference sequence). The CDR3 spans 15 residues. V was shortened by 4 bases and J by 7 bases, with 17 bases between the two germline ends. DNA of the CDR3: TGTGCCAGCAGTTCGAGGGTACCCCGGGAACAGCCCCAGCATTTT. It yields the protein CASSSRVPREQPQHF.

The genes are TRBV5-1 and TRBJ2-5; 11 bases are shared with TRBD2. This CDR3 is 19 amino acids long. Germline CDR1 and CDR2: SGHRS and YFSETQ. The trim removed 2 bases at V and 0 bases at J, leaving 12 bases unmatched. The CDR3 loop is CASSFGLAGDLQYQETQYF. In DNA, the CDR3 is TGCGCCAGCAGCTTCGGACTAGCGGGTGACTTACAGTACCAAGAGACCCAGTACTTC.

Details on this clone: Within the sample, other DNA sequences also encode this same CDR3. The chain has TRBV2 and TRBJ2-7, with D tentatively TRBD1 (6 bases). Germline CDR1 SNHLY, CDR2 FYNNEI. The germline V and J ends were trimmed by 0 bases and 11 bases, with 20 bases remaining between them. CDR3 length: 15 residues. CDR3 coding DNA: TGTGCCAGCAGTGAAGCTCCCCACAAGACAGGCCTTGAGTACTTC. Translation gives CASSEAPHKTGLEYF.

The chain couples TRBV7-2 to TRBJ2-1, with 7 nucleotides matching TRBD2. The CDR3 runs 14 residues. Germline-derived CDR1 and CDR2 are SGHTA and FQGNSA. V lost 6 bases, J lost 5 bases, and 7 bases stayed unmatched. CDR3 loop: CASRATSLNNEQFF. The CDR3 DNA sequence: TGTGCCAGCAGGGCGACTAGCCTAAACAATGAGCAGTTCTTC.

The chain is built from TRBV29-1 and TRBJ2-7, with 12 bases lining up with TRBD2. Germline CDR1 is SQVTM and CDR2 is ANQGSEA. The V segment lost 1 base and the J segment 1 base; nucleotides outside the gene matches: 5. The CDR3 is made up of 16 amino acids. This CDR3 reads CSVEGGLAGGSYEQYF. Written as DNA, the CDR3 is TGCAGCGTTGAAGGGGGGCTAGCGGGAGGGTCCTACGAGCAGTACTTC.

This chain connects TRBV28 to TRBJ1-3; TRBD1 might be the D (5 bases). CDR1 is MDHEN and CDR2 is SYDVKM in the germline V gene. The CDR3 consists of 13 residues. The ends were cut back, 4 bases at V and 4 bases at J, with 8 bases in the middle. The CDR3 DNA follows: TGTGCCAGCAGTTCTGGGGGGGGAAACACCATATATTTT. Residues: CASSSGGGNTIYF.

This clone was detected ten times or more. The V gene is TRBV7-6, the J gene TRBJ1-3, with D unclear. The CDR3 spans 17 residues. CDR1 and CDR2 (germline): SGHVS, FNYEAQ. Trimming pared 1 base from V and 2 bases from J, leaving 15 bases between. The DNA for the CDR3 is TGTGCCAGCAGCTTAGATGCTAGTGAAGCTACTGGAAACACCATATATTTT. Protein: CASSLDASEATGNTIYF.

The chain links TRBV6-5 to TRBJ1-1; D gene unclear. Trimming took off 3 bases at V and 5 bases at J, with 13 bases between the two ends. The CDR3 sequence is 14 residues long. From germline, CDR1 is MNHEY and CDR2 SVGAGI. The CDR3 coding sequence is TGTGCCAGCAGTTATTCTCACAGCTTGACTGAAGCTTTCTTT. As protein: CASSYSHSLTEAFF.

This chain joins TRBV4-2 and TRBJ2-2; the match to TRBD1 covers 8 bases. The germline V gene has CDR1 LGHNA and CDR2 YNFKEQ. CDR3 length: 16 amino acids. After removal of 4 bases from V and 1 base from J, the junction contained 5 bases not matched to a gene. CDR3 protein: CASSRPGTGNTGELFF. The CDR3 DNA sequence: TGTGCCAGCAGCCGGCCCGGGACAGGGAACACCGGGGAGCTGTTTTTT.

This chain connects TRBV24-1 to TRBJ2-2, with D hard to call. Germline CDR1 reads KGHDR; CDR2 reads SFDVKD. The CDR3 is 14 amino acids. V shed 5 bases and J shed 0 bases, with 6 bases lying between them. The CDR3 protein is CATSGSANTGELFF. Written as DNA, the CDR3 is TGTGCCACCAGTGGGAGTGCGAACACCGGGGAGCTGTTTTTT.

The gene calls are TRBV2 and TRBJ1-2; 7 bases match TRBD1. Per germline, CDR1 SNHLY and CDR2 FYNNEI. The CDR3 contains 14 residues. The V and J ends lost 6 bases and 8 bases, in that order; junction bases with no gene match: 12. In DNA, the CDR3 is TGTGCCAGCAGGGAACAGGGGTCTAGATTAGGCTACACCTTC. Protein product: CASREQGSRLGYTF.

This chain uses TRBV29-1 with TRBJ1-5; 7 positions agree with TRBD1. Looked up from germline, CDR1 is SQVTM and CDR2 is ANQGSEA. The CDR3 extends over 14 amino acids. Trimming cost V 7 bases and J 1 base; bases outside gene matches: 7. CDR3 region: CSAVEQGSNQPQHF. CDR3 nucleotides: TGCAGCGCTGTAGAACAGGGGAGCAATCAGCCCCAGCATTTT. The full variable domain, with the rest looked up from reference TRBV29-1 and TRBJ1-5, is SAVISQKPSRDICQRGTSLTIQCQVDSQVTMMFWYRQQPGQSLTLIATANQGSEATYESGFVIDKFPISRPNLTFSTLTVSNMSPEDSSIYLCSAVEQGSNQPQHFGDGTRLSIL.

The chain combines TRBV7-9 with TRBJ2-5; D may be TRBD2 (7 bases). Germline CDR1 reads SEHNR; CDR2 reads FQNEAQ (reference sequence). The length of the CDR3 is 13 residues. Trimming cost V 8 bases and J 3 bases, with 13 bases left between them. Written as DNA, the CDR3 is TGTGCCAGCGGAGGGGGGGTTGAAGAGACCCAGTACTTC. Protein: CASGGGVEETQYF.

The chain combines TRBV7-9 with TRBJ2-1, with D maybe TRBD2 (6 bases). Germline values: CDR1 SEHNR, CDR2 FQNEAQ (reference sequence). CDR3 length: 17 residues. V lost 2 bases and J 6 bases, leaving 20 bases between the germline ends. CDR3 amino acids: CASSLRQLAGLFNEQFF. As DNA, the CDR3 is TGTGCCAGCAGCTTACGTCAGTTGGCGGGATTATTCAATGAGCAGTTCTTC.

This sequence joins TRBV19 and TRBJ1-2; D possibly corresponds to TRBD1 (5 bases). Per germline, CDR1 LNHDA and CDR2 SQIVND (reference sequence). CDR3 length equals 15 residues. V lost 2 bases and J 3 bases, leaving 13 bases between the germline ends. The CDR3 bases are TGTGCCAGTAGTATACCTGGGGGGGAAGACTATGGCTACACCTTC. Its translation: CASSIPGGEDYGYTF.

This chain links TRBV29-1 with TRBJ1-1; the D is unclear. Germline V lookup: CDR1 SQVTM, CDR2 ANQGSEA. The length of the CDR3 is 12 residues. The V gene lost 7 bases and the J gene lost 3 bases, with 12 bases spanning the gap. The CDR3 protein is CSAQERDTEAFF. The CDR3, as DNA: TGCAGCGCCCAGGAGAGGGACACTGAAGCTTTCTTT.